This TCR beta chain was identified in a study of T cells and Merkel cell carcinoma outcomes. The CDR3 length is 18 residues. In germline, CDR1 is SGHVS, CDR2 FQNEAQ. Trimming took off 1 base at V and 10 bases at J, with 26 bases between the two ends. Sequencing was performed with immunoSEQ multiplex PCR; in TCRdb, only in-frame clones are kept and a portion is missing. The table includes 3,500 to 4,000 clones, over 80% detected once. A word on this clone: Its antigen is unidentified.

Study-wide points: In Merkel cell carcinoma, repertoire and T-cell density reportedly predicted outcomes.

The TCR comes from a human donor with Merkel cell carcinoma. The chain is built from TRBV7-8 and TRBJ1-5; no firm D call. Material: tumor tissue from Merkel cell carcinoma. Here the CDR3 DNA reads TGTGCCAGCAGCTTAGAGGCGGGAGGAGGCCATCTATCGTCTCCCCAGCATTTT. This codes for CASSLEAGGGHLSSPQHF.